Listed below are T cell receptor beta chains from one sample, sequenced in a study of blood T cells in healthy people across ages. From the 5' RACE reads, TCRdb called clonotypes with MiXCR, one entry per CDR3 protein. The sample includes fewer than 750,000 distinct CDR3 sequences, approximately 52% seen only once; the top ten take about 13%. Sample: blood. The receptors shown here come from an elderly woman in good health. The CDR3 runs from the conserved cysteine through the conserved F or W. Fields, in order: clone size, J gene, V gene, D gene, CDR3 protein, CDR3 DNA. A D gene is named only where the DNA matches it firmly. The size of a clone is reported for some rows only, either as once, few or many, or as a class for expanded clones.

NA TRBJ2-1 TRBV20-1 NA CSAGDMGGSSYNEQFF TGCAGTGCTGGGGACATGGGGGGGAGCTCCTACAATGAGCAGTTCTTC
NA TRBJ2-1 TRBV27 NA CASSLSHLAVREQFF TGTGCCAGCAGTTTGTCCCACCTTGCGGTTCGTGAGCAGTTCTTC
NA TRBJ2-5 TRBV28 TRBD2 CASSAGGPRETQYF TGTGCCAGCTCTGCGGGAGGGCCAAGAGAGACCCAGTACTTC
NA TRBJ2-5 TRBV10-3 TRBD2 CAISELAGFIQETQYF TGTGCCATCAGTGAACTAGCGGGCTTCATCCAAGAGACCCAGTACTTC
many TRBJ2-3 TRBV5-5 NA CASSLFATDTQYF TGTGCCAGCAGCTTGTTTGCCACAGATACGCAGTATTTT
many TRBJ2-3 TRBV5-8 NA CASSSRGSVISSTDTQYF TGTGCCAGCAGCTCCCGGGGTAGCGTTATCTCAAGCACAGATACGCAGTATTTT
NA TRBJ2-5 TRBV7-2 NA CASSRGLRETQYF TGTGCCAGCAGCCGTGGACTTAGGGAGACCCAGTACTTC
NA TRBJ1-2 TRBV9 NA CASGATGYGYTF TGTGCCAGCGGGGCCACGGGGTATGGCTACACCTTC
few TRBJ2-3 TRBV27 NA CASSGGGLSTDTQYF TGTGCCAGCAGTGGCGGGGGCCTTAGCACAGATACGCAGTATTTT
many TRBJ2-3 TRBV20-1 NA CSARGTTSETTSTDTQYF TGCAGTGCAAGGGGTACTACCTCCGAAACCACTAGCACAGATACGCAGTATTTT
NA TRBJ2-4 TRBV3-1 TRBD2 CASSQGTSWAGEQYF TGTGCCAGCAGCCAAGGGACTAGCTGGGCCGGGGAGCAGTACTTC
NA TRBJ1-2 TRBV3-1 NA CASSQGRQESYGYTF TGTGCCAGCAGCCAAGGAAGACAAGAATCCTATGGCTACACCTTC
NA TRBJ2-7 TRBV4-3 NA CASSQDVGYEQYF TGCGCCAGCAGCCAAGATGTAGGCTACGAGCAGTACTTC
NA TRBJ1-2 TRBV29-1 TRBD1 CSHYQGAEGGYTF TGCAGCCACTATCAGGGGGCCGAAGGCGGCTACACCTTC
NA TRBJ2-5 TRBV7-2 TRBD2 CASSPPGTTYNEQYF TGTGCCAGCAGCCCCCCGGGGACTACCTACAATGAGCAGTACTTC
NA TRBJ2-1 TRBV6-5 NA CASSYSRDFNNEQFF TGTGCCAGCAGTTACTCCAGGGACTTTAACAATGAGCAGTTCTTC